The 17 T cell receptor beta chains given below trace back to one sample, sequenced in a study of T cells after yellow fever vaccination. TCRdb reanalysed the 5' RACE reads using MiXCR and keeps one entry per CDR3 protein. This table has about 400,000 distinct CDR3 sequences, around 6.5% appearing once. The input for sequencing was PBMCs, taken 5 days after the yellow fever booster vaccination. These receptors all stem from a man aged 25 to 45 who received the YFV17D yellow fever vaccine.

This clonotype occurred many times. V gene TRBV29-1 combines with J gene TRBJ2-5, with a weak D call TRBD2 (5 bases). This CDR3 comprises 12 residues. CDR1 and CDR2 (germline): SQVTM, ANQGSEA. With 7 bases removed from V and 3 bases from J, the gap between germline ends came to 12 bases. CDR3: CSGQSGEETQYF. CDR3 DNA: TGCAGCGGCCAAAGCGGTGAAGAGACCCAGTACTTC.

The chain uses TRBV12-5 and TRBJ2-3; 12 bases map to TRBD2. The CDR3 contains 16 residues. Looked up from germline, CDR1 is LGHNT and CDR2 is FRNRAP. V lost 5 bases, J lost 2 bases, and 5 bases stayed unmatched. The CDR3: CASGMGLAGPTDTQYF. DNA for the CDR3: TGTGCTAGTGGTATGGGACTAGCGGGCCCCACAGATACGCAGTATTTT.

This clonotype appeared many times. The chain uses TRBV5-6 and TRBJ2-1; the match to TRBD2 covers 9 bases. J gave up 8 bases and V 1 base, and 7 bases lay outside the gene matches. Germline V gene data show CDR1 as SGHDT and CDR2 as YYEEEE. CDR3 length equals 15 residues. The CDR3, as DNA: TGTGCCAGCAGCTTGAGGCTAGCGGGATTCGATGAGCAGTTCTTC. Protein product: CASSLRLAGFDEQFF.

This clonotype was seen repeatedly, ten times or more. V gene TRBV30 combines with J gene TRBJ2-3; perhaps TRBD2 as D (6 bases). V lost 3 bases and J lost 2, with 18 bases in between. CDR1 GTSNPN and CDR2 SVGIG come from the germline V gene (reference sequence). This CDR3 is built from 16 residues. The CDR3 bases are TGTGCCTGGAGCGAATCATCTAGCGAGGCCACAGATACGCAGTATTTT. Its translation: CAWSESSSEATDTQYF.

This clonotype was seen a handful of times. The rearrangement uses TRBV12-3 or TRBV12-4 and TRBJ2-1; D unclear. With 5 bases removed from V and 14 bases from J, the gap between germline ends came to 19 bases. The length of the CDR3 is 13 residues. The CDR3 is CASSPSFNSLKFF. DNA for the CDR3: TGTGCCAGCAGTCCCAGCTTTAACAGTCTGAAGTTCTTC.

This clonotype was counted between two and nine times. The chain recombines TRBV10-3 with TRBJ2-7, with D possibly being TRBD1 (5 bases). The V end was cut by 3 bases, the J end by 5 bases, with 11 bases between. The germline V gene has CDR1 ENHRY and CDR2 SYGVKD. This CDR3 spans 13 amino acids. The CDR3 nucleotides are TGTGCCATCAGTGACAGGGCCACCGACGAGCAGTACTTC. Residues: CAISDRATDEQYF.

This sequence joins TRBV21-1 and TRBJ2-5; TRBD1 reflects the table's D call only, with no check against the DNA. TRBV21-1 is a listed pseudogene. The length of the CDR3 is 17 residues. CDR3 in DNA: TGTGCCAGCAGCATCAGTTCCGTCGGGAAGGAACAAGAGACCCAGTACTTC. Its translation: CASSISSVGKEQETQYF.

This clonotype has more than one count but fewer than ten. CDR3 amino acids: CASSAIGQGLNYGYTF. The CDR3 nucleotides read TGTGCCAGCAGTGCCATCGGACAGGGGCTTAACTATGGCTACACCTTC. The chain recombines TRBV12-3 or TRBV12-4 with TRBJ1-2, with TRBD1 matching 9 bases. With 5 bases clipped from V and 1 base from J, the junction kept 8 bases outside the gene matches. This CDR3 spans 16 amino acids.

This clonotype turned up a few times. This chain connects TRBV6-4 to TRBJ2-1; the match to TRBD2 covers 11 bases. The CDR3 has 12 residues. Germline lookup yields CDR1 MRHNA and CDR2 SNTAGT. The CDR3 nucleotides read TGTGCGACTAGCGGGAACTCCAATGAGCAGTTCTTC. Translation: CATSGNSNEQFF.

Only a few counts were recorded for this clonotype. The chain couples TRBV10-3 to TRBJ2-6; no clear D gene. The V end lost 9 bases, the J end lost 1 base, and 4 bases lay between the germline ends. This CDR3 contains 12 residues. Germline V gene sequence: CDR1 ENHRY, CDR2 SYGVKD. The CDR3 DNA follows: TGTGCCATGCAATCTGGGGCCAACGTCCTGACTTTC. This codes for CAMQSGANVLTF.

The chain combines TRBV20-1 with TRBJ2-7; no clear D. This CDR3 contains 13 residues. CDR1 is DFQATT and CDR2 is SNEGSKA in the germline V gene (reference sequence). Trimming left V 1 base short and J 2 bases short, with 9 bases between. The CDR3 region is CSARGPVTYEQYF. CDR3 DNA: TGCAGTGCTAGAGGACCTGTGACCTACGAGCAGTACTTC.

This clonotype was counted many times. CDR3 nucleotides: TGTGCCAGCAGCAGTACTGACAGAACAGATACGCAGTATTTT. This translates into CASSSTDRTDTQYF. This chain connects TRBV7-9 to TRBJ2-3; D might be TRBD1 (5 bases). V was shortened by 5 bases and J by 3 bases, with 12 bases between the two germline ends. CDR1 and CDR2 from the germline V gene are SEHNR and FQNEAQ (reference sequence). The CDR3 runs 14 residues.

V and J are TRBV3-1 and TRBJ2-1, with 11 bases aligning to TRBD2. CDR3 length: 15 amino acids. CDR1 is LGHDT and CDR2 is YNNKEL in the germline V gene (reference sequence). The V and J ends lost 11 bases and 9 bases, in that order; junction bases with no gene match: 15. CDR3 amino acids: CASFNSGRALGEQFF. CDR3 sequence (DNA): TGTGCCTCCTTCAATAGCGGGAGGGCCTTAGGTGAGCAGTTCTTC.

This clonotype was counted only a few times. The CDR3 region is CSCSAAYGYTF. The CDR3 bases are TGCAGCTGCTCTGCGGCCTATGGCTACACCTTC. The chain combines TRBV29-1 with TRBJ1-2; D is undetermined. V was clipped by 8 bases and J by 4 bases, with 11 bases between them. Germline CDR1 reads SQVTM; CDR2 reads ANQGSEA. The CDR3 runs 11 residues.

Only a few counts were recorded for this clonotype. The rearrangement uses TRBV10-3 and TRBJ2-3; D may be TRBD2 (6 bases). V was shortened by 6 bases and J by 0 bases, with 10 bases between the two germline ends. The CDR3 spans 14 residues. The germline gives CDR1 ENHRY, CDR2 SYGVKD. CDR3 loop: CAISPGTSTDTQYF. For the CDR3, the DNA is TGTGCCATCAGCCCAGGGACTAGCACAGATACGCAGTATTTT.

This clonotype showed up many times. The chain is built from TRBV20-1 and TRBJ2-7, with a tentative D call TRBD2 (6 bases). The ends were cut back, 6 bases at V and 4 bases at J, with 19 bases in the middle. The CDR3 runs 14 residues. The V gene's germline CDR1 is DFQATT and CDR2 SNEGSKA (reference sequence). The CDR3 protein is CSARRGGGRYEQYF. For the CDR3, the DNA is TGCAGTGCGCGGCGGGGAGGCGGTCGGTACGAGCAGTACTTC.

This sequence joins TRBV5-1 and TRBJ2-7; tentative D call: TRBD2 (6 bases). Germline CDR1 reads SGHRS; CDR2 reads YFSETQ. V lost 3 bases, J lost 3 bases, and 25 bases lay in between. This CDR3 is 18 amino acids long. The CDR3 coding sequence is TGCGCCAGCAGCTCCCGGCCGTCGCGGGAAGTCCCGGTCTACGAGCAGTACTTC. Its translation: CASSSRPSREVPVYEQYF. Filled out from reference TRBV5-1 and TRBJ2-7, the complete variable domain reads KAGVTQTPRYLIKTRGQQVTLSCSPISGHRSVSWYQQTPGQGLQFLFEYFSETQRNKGNFPGRFSGRQFSNSRSEMNVSTLELGDSALYLCASSSRPSREVPVYEQYFGPGTRLTVT.